This passage covers 26 T cell receptor beta chains from one sample sequenced in a study of control samples from healthy donors and cancer patients. Profiling relied on immunoSEQ multiplex PCR, and the TCRdb table lists in-frame clones only, not all of them. The sample has over 150,000 clones, 90% seen once. Sequencing was done on a sample of blood. The receptor set was obtained from a woman between 45 and 60 years old in good health.

The J gene is TRBJ1-1, the V gene TRBV28, with no clear D. The CDR3 loop spans 10 amino acids. Trimming removed 7 bases at V and 4 bases at J, with 4 bases between. Per germline, CDR1 MDHEN and CDR2 SYDVKM. CDR3 DNA: TGTGCCAGCAAACGCACTGAAGCTTTCTTT. Its translation: CASKRTEAFF.

This clone has a single count. The gene calls are TRBV3-1 (or the pseudogene TRBV3-2) and TRBJ1-2; 7 bases are shared with TRBD1. Germline V gene data show CDR1 as LGHDT and CDR2 as YNNKEL (reference sequence). With V trimmed by 4 bases and J by 2 bases, 1 base remained unmatched. The CDR3 extends over 13 amino acids. CDR3 DNA: TGTGCCAGCAGCCTGGGACAGAACTATGGCTACACCTTC. As protein: CASSLGQNYGYTF.

The V call is TRBV19, the J call TRBJ2-1; D is perhaps TRBD1 (5 bases). Looked up from germline, CDR1 is LNHDA and CDR2 is SQIVND (reference sequence). The CDR3 totals 16 residues. V was trimmed by 10 bases and J by 0 bases, leaving 19 bases between them. The DNA for the CDR3 is TGTGCCACCGTAGCCAGAGCTGGGGCCTCCTACAATGAGCAGTTCTTC. It specifies CATVARAGASYNEQFF.

This clone was seen a single time. This rearrangement joins TRBV7-3 to TRBJ2-1; possibly TRBD2 for D (5 bases). V lost 2 bases to trimming and J lost 8 bases, with 10 bases between them. Germline values: CDR1 SGHTA, CDR2 FQGTGA. CDR3 size: 13 residues. CDR3 sequence (DNA): TGTGCCAGCAGCTTATTGTGGGGAGATGAGCAGTTCTTC. It specifies CASSLLWGDEQFF.

The V gene is TRBV28, the J gene TRBJ2-7; 14 bases match TRBD2. Trimming at V came to 2 bases and at J to 2 bases, leaving 11 bases not matched to a gene. Germline CDR1 and CDR2: MDHEN and SYDVKM. The CDR3 loop spans 19 amino acids. CDR3 sequence reads: CASSLIGTSGRGVPYEQYF. DNA for the CDR3: TGTGCCAGCAGTTTAATCGGGACTAGCGGGAGAGGGGTTCCCTACGAGCAGTACTTC. Supplemented by reference TRBV28 and TRBJ2-7, the full variable domain reads DVKVTQSSRYLVKRTGEKVFLECVQDMDHENMFWYRQDPGLGLRLIYFSYDVKMKEKGDIPEGYSVSREKKERFSLILESASTNQTSMYLCASSLIGTSGRGVPYEQYFGPGTRLTVT.

The chain uses TRBV2 and TRBJ1-4, with 7 bases identical to TRBD1. The CDR3 is 13 residues long. CDR1 and CDR2 from the germline V gene are SNHLY and FYNNEI. V was pared by 6 bases and J by 5 bases, with 3 bases of the junction left unmatched. This CDR3 is CASRTGPNEKLFF. As DNA, the CDR3 is TGTGCCAGCAGGACAGGGCCAAATGAAAAACTGTTTTTT.

This clone was found a few times. The CDR3: CASSGRYTEAFF. CDR3 in DNA: TGTGCCAGCAGTGGTCGATACACTGAAGCTTTCTTT. The chain links TRBV25-1 to TRBJ1-1; D is undetermined. The germline CDR1 and CDR2 sequences are MGHDK and SYGVNS. Between the trimmed V and J ends, which lost 4 bases and 3 bases, there was a span of 6 bases. The CDR3 length is 12 residues.

The chain recombines TRBV28 with TRBJ1-1; D remains ambiguous. Germline CDR1 is MDHEN and CDR2 is SYDVKM. This CDR3 has 12 residues. V shed 9 bases and J shed 9 bases, with 17 bases lying between them. The CDR3 loop reads CASGRQAVQAFF. The CDR3 DNA reads TGTGCCAGTGGGCGGCAGGCGGTACAAGCTTTCTTT. Full variable domain (missing parts from reference TRBV28 and TRBJ1-1): DVKVTQSSRYLVKRTGEKVFLECVQDMDHENMFWYRQDPGLGLRLIYFSYDVKMKEKGDIPEGYSVSREKKERFSLILESASTNQTSMYLCASGRQAVQAFFGQGTRLTVV.

This chain links TRBV29-1 with TRBJ2-5; 12 bases align to TRBD2. CDR1 is SQVTM and CDR2 is ANQGSEA in the germline V gene. V lost 2 bases and J lost 4; bases outside the gene matches: 2. The length of the CDR3 is 14 residues. In DNA form, the CDR3 reads TGCAGCGTTGAATCGACTAGCGGGAGAGAGACCCAGTACTTC. Encoded protein: CSVESTSGRETQYF.

Here the CDR3 DNA reads TGTGCCAGCAATGGATCCGAGCAGTACTTC. Its translation is CASNGSEQYF. This chain links TRBV6-4 with TRBJ2-7; D is unclear. Trimming took 7 bases from V and 6 from J, leaving 7 bases between them. The CDR3 length is 10 residues. Germline CDR1 MRHNA, CDR2 SNTAGT.

The CDR3 coding sequence is TGCGCCAGCAGCCAGGGGGGGTCGGGACAGGACTATGGCTACACCTTC. This codes for CASSQGGSGQDYGYTF. The chain carries TRBV4-3 and TRBJ1-2, with TRBD1 matching 8 bases. V was clipped by 3 bases and J by 3 bases; unmatched bases: 9. CDR1 is LGHNA and CDR2 is YSLEER in the germline V gene. CDR3 length: 16 amino acids.

This sequence joins TRBV18 and TRBJ1-3; D unresolved. The CDR3 sequence is 14 residues long. The V end lost 3 bases, the J end lost 4 bases, and 10 bases lay between the germline ends. Germline CDR1 is KGHSH and CDR2 is LQKENI. CDR3 sequence (DNA): TGTGCCAGCTCACCGGCGGTTTCCGGAAACACCATATATTTT. Protein: CASSPAVSGNTIYF.

The J gene is TRBJ1-5, the V gene TRBV6-6; D uncertain. The CDR3 sequence is 15 residues long. Germline loops: CDR1 MNHNY, CDR2 SVGAGI (reference sequence). Trimming took 7 bases from V and 3 from J, leaving 16 bases between them. The CDR3 reads CASTEAVTINQPQHF. The CDR3 bases are TGTGCCAGCACAGAAGCTGTCACAATCAATCAGCCCCAGCATTTT.

The chain links TRBV9 to TRBJ2-2, with D hard to call. The CDR3 runs to 12 residues. Germline-derived CDR1 and CDR2 are SGDLS and YYNGEE. The V end was cut by 3 bases, the J end by 5 bases, with 5 bases between. CDR3 sequence: CASSEYTGELFF. The DNA for the CDR3 is TGTGCCAGCAGCGAATATACCGGGGAGCTGTTTTTT. Variable domain in full (rest from reference TRBV9 and TRBJ2-2): DSGVTQTPKHLITATGQRVTLRCSPRSGDLSVYWYQQSLDQGLQFLIQYYNGEERAKGNILERFSAQQFPDLHSELNLSSLELGDSALYFCASSEYTGELFFGEGSRLTVL.

The chain is built from TRBV10-3 and TRBJ2-2; 7 nucleotides line up with TRBD1. Germline lookup yields CDR1 ENHRY and CDR2 SYGVKD. V shed 11 bases, J shed 3 bases, and the junction held 15 bases outside the gene matches. The length of the CDR3 is 16 residues. The CDR3 region is CASYATRDRHTGELFF. The CDR3 region has the DNA TGTGCCTCCTATGCGACCCGGGACAGACACACCGGGGAGCTGTTTTTT.

The chain is built from TRBV5-1 and TRBJ1-1; weak D call: TRBD1 (5 bases). Looked up from germline, CDR1 is SGHRS and CDR2 is YFSETQ. This CDR3 is built from 14 residues. V shed 0 bases and J shed 3 bases, with 9 bases lying between them. Here the CDR3 DNA reads TGCGCCAGCAGCTTGGGTGGGACTCACACTGAAGCTTTCTTT. Translated, it gives CASSLGGTHTEAFF.

In this sample, this clone turned up once. This rearrangement joins TRBV9 to TRBJ1-2, with unresolved D. The V end was cut by 0 bases, the J end by 6 bases, with 15 bases between. Per germline, CDR1 SGDLS and CDR2 YYNGEE. There are 15 residues in the CDR3. The DNA of the CDR3 is TGTGCCAGCAGCGTAGTTCCTGAGGGAACGGATGGCTACACCTTC. Residues: CASSVVPEGTDGYTF.

DNA for the CDR3: TGTGCCAGCAGCTTAGCTCCGGGACAGGGCTACGAGCAGTACTTC. This gives the protein CASSLAPGQGYEQYF. This chain connects TRBV7-2 to TRBJ2-7; 9 bases agree with TRBD1. Per germline, CDR1 SGHTA and CDR2 FQGNSA. J was trimmed by 3 bases and V by 0 bases; bases with no gene match: 3. The length of the CDR3 is 15 residues.

The CDR3 DNA sequence: TGCGCCAGCACCGTTAATTGGGGCAGTCTTACTGAAGCTTTCTTT. Amino acid sequence: CASTVNWGSLTEAFF. V is TRBV5-1 and J is TRBJ1-1; maybe TRBD1 (5 bases). The germline V and J ends were trimmed by 6 bases and 5 bases, with 20 bases remaining between them. This CDR3 comprises 15 residues. Germline CDR1 SGHRS, CDR2 YFSETQ.

The V and J genes are TRBV20-1 and TRBJ2-6; D gene ambiguous. Per germline, CDR1 DFQATT and CDR2 SNEGSKA (reference sequence). This CDR3 spans 14 amino acids. Trimming cost V 3 bases and J 0 bases, with 6 bases left between them. CDR3: CSASEFSGANVLTF. The CDR3 DNA is TGCAGTGCTAGTGAATTCTCTGGGGCCAACGTCCTGACTTTC.

The V and J genes are TRBV6-1 and TRBJ1-3, with D maybe TRBD1 (5 bases). Germline loops: CDR1 MNHNS, CDR2 SASEGT. Trimming took 4 bases from V and 2 from J, leaving 15 bases between them. CDR3 size: 16 residues. The chain's CDR3 is CASSARRDATGNTIYF. As DNA, the CDR3 is TGTGCCAGCAGTGCCCGGCGGGACGCAACTGGAAACACCATATATTTT.

This chain uses TRBV9 with TRBJ2-3; TRBD2 aligns across 7 bases. Germline V CDR1 and CDR2: SGDLS, YYNGEE. Unmatched junction bases numbered 9, after V lost 4 bases and J lost 1 base. CDR3 size: 16 residues. The CDR3 spells CASSLSGAGGTDTQYF. The DNA of the CDR3 is TGTGCCAGCAGCCTATCTGGGGCGGGGGGCACAGATACGCAGTATTTT.

The chain joins TRBV2 to TRBJ1-2, with a weak D call TRBD1 (5 bases). Looked up from germline, CDR1 is SNHLY and CDR2 is FYNNEI. With 7 bases removed from V and 2 bases from J, the gap between germline ends came to 11 bases. The CDR3 sequence is 13 residues long. The CDR3 sequence is CASIRDGNYGYTF. The CDR3 DNA reads TGTGCCAGCATCCGGGACGGGAACTATGGCTACACCTTC.

The chain has TRBV7-2 and TRBJ1-2; D unclear. Trimming pared 1 base from V and 2 bases from J, leaving 11 bases between. Germline V gene data show CDR1 as SGHTA and CDR2 as FQGNSA. CDR3 length: 15 amino acids. The CDR3 loop reads CASSLEEGANYGYTF. The CDR3 coding sequence is TGTGCCAGCAGCTTAGAGGAGGGAGCGAACTATGGCTACACCTTC.

This chain joins TRBV14 and TRBJ1-4; 8 nucleotides match TRBD1. After removal of 3 bases from V and 8 bases from J, the junction contained 14 bases not matched to a gene. Germline V gene lookup returns CDR1 SGHDN and CDR2 FVKESK. The CDR3 loop spans 17 amino acids. For the CDR3, the DNA is TGTGCCAGCAGCCAGGAACTCCCGGGACAGGTCGTAGAAAAACTGTTTTTT. Translation: CASSQELPGQVVEKLFF.

As regards this clone: The sample contains more than one DNA sequence encoding this CDR3. The chain joins TRBV9 to TRBJ2-4; either TRBD1 or TRBD2 may supply D (6 bases each). Germline CDR1 is SGDLS and CDR2 is YYNGEE. The V and J ends lost 0 bases and 1 base respectively, with 11 bases between them. The CDR3 sequence is 16 residues long. The CDR3 is CASSVGPGAAKNIQYF. For the CDR3, the DNA is TGTGCCAGCAGCGTAGGGCCGGGGGCGGCCAAAAACATTCAGTACTTC. Full variable domain (remainder filled in from reference TRBV9 and TRBJ2-4): DSGVTQTPKHLITATGQRVTLRCSPRSGDLSVYWYQQSLDQGLQFLIQYYNGEERAKGNILERFSAQQFPDLHSELNLSSLELGDSALYFCASSVGPGAAKNIQYFGAGTRLSVL.